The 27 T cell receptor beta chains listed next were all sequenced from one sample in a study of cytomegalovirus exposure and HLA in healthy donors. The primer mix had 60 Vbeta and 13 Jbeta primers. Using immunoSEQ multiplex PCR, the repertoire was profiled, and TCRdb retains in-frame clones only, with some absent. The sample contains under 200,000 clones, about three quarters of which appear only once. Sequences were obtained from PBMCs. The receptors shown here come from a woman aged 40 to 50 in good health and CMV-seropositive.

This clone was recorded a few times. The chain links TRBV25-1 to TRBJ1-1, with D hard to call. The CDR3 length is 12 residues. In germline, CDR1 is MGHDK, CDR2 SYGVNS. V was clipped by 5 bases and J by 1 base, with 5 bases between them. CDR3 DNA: TGTGCCAGCAGTTTACAGAACACTGAAGCTTTCTTT. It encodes CASSLQNTEAFF.

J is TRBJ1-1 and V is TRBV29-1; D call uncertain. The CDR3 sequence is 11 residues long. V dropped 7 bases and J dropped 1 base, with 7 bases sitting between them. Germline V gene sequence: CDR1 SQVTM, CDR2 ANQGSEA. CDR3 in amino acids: CSANGNTEAFF. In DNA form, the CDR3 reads TGCAGCGCTAATGGGAACACTGAAGCTTTCTTT.

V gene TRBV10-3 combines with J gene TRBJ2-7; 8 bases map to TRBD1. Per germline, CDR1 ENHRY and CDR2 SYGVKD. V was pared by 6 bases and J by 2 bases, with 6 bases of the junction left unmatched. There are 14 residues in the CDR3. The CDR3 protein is CAISPGGQTYEQYF. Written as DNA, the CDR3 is TGTGCCATCAGCCCAGGGGGCCAGACCTACGAGCAGTACTTC.

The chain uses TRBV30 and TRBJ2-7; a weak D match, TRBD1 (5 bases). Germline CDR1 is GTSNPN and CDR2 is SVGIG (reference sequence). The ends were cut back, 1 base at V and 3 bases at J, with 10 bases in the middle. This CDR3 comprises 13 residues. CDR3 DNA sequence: TGTGCCTGGAGTGCCAGGGCCAACTACGAGCAGTACTTC. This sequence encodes CAWSARANYEQYF.

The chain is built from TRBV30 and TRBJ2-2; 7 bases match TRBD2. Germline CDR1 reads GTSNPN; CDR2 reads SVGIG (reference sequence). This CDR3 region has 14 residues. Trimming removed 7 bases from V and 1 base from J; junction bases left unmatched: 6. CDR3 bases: TGTGCCTTCCAAAGCGGGGAGAACACCGGGGAGCTGTTTTTT. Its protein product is CAFQSGENTGELFF.

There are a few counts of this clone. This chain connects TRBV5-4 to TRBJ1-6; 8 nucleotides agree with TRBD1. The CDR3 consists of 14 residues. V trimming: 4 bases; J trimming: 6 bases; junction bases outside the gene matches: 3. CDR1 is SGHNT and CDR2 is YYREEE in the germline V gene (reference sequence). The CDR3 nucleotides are TGTGCCAGCAGCCGGACAGGGTCTAATTCACCCCTCCACTTT. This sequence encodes CASSRTGSNSPLHF.

Written as DNA, the CDR3 is TGTGCCAGCACCTCCGGGACAGGGGCTGGAAACACCATATATTTT. It specifies CASTSGTGAGNTIYF. The rearrangement uses TRBV6-1 and TRBJ1-3, with TRBD1 matching over 10 bases. The length of the CDR3 is 15 residues. The germline gives CDR1 MNHNS, CDR2 SASEGT. With 7 bases clipped from V and 2 bases from J, the junction kept 5 bases outside the gene matches.

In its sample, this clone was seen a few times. CDR3 coding DNA: TGTGCCAGCGGGGCGGGGCAACAAGAGACCCAGTACTTC. Its protein is CASGAGQQETQYF. The chain combines TRBV6-6 with TRBJ2-5; a weak D match, TRBD2 (6 bases). Trimming removed 8 bases at V and 2 bases at J, with 12 bases between. The CDR3 runs 13 residues. From germline, CDR1 is MNHNY and CDR2 SVGAGI (reference sequence).

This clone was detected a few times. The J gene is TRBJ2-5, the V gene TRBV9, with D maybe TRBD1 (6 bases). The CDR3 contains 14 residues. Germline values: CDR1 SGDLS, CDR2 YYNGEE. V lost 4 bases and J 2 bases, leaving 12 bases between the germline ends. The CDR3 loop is CASSPQGQQETQYF. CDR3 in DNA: TGTGCCAGCAGCCCCCAGGGGCAGCAAGAGACCCAGTACTTC.

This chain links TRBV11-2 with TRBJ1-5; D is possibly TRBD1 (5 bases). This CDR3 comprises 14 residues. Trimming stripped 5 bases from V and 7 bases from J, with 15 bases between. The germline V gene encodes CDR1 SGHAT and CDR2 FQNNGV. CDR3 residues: CASSPSGERQPQHF. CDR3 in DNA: TGTGCCAGCAGCCCGTCGGGGGAGCGGCAGCCCCAGCATTTT.

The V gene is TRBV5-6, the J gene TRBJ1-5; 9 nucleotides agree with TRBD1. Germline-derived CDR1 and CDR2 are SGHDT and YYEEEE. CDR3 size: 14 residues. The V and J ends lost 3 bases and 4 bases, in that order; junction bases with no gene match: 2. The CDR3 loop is CASSSTGGNQPQHF. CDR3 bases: TGTGCCAGCAGCTCGACAGGGGGGAATCAGCCCCAGCATTTT.

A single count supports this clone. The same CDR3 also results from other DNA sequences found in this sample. CDR3 sequence reads: CASSLSGYEQYF. The CDR3 region has the DNA TGTGCCAGCAGTTTATCGGGTTACGAGCAGTACTTC. The rearrangement uses TRBV28 and TRBJ2-7; no definite D call. Trimming pared 1 base from V and 4 bases from J, leaving 5 bases between. CDR1 is MDHEN and CDR2 is SYDVKM in the germline V gene. CDR3 size: 12 residues.

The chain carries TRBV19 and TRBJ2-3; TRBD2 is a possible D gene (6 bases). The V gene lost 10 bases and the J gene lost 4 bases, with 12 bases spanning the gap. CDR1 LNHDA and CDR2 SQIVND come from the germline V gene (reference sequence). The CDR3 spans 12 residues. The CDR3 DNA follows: TGTGCCACCGCGACTAGTTCAGATACGCAGTATTTT. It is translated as CATATSSDTQYF.

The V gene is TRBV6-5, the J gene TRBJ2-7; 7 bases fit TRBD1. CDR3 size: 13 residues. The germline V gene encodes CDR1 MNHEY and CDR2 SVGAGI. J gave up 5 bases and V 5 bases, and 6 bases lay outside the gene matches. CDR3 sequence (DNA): TGTGCCAGCAGTCGATCAGGGGGAAACGAGCAGTACTTC. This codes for CASSRSGGNEQYF.

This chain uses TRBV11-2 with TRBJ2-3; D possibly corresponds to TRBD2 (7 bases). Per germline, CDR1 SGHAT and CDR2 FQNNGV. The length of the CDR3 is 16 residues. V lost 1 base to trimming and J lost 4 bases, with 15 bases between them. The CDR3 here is CASSLVSSGGPDTQYF. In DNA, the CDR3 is TGTGCCAGCAGCTTAGTGTCTTCGGGGGGCCCAGATACGCAGTATTTT.

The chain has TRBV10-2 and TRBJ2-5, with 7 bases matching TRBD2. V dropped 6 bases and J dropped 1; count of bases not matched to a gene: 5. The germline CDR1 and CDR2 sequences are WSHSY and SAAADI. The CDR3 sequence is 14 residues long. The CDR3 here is CASRASGLQETQYF. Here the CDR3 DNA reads TGCGCCAGCAGAGCTAGCGGTCTCCAAGAGACCCAGTACTTC.

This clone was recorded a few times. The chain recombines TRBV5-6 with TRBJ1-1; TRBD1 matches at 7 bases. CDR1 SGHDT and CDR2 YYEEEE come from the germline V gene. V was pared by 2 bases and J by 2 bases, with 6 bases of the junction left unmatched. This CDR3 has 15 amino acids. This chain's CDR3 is CASSFRGEGNTEAFF. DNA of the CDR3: TGTGCCAGCAGCTTCAGGGGGGAAGGAAACACTGAAGCTTTCTTT. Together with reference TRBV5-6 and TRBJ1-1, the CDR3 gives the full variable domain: DAGVTQSPTHLIKTRGQQVTLRCSPKSGHDTVSWYQQALGQGPQFIFQYYEEEERQRGNFPDRFSGHQFPNYSSELNVNALLLGDSALYLCASSFRGEGNTEAFFGQGTRLTVV.

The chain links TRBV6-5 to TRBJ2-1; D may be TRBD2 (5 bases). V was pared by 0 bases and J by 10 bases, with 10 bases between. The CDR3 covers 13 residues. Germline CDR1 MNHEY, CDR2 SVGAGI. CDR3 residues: CASSYSGVGEQFF. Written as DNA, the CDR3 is TGTGCCAGCAGTTACTCCGGGGTAGGCGAGCAGTTCTTC.

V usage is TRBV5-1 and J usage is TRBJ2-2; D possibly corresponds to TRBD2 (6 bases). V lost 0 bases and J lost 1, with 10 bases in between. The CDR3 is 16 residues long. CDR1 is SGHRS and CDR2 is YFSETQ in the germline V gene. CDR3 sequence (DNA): TGCGCCAGCAGCTTGGTAGCTAGCGTGAACACCGGGGAGCTGTTTTTT. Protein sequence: CASSLVASVNTGELFF.

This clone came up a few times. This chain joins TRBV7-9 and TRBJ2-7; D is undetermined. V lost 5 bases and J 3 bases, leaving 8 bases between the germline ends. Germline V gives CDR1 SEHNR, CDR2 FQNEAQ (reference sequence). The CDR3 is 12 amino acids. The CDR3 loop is CASSPPGYEQYF. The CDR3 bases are TGTGCCAGCAGCCCACCAGGCTACGAGCAGTACTTC.

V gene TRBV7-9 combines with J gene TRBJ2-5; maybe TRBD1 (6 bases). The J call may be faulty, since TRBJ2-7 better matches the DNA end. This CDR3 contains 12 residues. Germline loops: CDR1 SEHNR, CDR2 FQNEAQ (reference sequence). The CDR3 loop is CASSRGSYEQYF. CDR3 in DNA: TGTGCCAGCAGTAGGGGGAGCTACGAGCAGTACTTC.

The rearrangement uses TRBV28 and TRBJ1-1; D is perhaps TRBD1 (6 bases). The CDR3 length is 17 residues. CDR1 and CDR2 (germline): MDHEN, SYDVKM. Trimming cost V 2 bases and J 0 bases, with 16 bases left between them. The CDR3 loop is CASSLGWGGRMNTEAFF. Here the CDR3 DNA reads TGTGCCAGCAGTTTAGGATGGGGGGGGCGCATGAACACTGAAGCTTTCTTT. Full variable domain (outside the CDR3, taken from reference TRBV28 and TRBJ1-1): DVKVTQSSRYLVKRTGEKVFLECVQDMDHENMFWYRQDPGLGLRLIYFSYDVKMKEKGDIPEGYSVSREKKERFSLILESASTNQTSMYLCASSLGWGGRMNTEAFFGQGTRLTVV.

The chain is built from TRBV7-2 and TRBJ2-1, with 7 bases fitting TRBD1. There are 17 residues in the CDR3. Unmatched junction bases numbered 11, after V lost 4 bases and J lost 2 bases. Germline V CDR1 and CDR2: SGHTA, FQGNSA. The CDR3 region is CASSSVGATGTYNEQFF. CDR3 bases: TGTGCCAGCAGCTCTGTAGGCGCGACAGGGACCTACAATGAGCAGTTCTTC.

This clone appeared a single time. CDR3 DNA sequence: TGTGCCTGGAACCCGACTAGCGGGAGGGCCGGGAACGGGGAGCTGTTTTTT. This sequence encodes CAWNPTSGRAGNGELFF. The chain employs TRBV30 and TRBJ2-2; TRBD2 matches 14 bases. CDR3 length: 17 residues. CDR1 is GTSNPN, CDR2 SVGIG, per germline (reference sequence). J was trimmed by 7 bases and V by 4 bases; bases with no gene match: 11.

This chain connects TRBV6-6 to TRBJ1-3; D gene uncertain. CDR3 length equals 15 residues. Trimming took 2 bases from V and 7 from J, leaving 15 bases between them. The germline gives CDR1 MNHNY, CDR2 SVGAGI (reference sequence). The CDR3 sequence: CASSYTGREFNTIYF. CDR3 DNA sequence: TGTGCCAGCAGTTACACCGGGAGAGAATTTAACACCATATATTTT.

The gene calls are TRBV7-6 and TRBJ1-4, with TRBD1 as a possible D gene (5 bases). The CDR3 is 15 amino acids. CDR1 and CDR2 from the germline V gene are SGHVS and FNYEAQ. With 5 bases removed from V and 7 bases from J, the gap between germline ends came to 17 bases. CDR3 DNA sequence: TGTGCCAGCAGCCTGGGGGGGGACCGGTTTGAAAAACTGTTTTTT. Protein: CASSLGGDRFEKLFF.

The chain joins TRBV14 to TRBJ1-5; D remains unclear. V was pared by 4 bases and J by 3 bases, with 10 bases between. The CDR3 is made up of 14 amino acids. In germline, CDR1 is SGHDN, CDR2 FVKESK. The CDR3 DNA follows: TGTGCCAGCAGCCGCGCCGCTGTCAATCAGCCCCAGCATTTT. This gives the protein CASSRAAVNQPQHF.